This passage covers 25 T cell receptor beta chains from one sample sequenced in a study of CD8+CD57+ T cells in acquired aplastic anemia. It was patients with CD8+CD57+ cell expansion by flow cytometry who were chosen for sequencing. Both TCR beta VDJ combination and CDR3 sequence profiling were carried out. Genomic DNA was the template for this profiling. In TCRdb, the reads were re-called with MiXCR into one record per CDR3 protein. The table records 450,000 to 600,000 distinct CDR3 sequences, under 40% of them present only once. Sample: sorted CD4+, CD8+, or CD8+CD57+ T cells (not recorded which) from PBMCs. All receptors come from a human donor with aplastic anemia.

This clonotype has a count of ten or more. The V gene is TRBV19, the J gene TRBJ1-3; possibly TRBD1 for D (5 bases). Trimming pared 7 bases from V and 2 bases from J, leaving 6 bases between. CDR1 and CDR2 (germline): LNHDA, SQIVND (reference sequence). CDR3 length: 12 amino acids. In DNA form, the CDR3 reads TGTGCCAGTACAGGGCCTGGAAACACCATATATTTT. The encoded protein is CASTGPGNTIYF.

The genes are TRBV7-3 and TRBJ2-7; 14 nucleotides align to TRBD2. The better agreement between TRBJ2-1 and the DNA end casts doubt on the J call. The V gene's germline CDR1 is SGHTA and CDR2 FQGTGA. This CDR3 is 17 amino acids long. Here the CDR3 reads CASSPGTSGRRYNEQFF. CDR3 DNA sequence: TGTGCCAGTAGTCCAGGGACTAGCGGGAGACGCTACAATGAGCAGTTCTTC.

The rearrangement links TRBV20-1 to TRBJ2-4; 8 bases are a match to TRBD1. Germline assignment: CDR1 DFQATT and CDR2 SNEGSKA (reference sequence). Trimming cost V 6 bases and J 10 bases; bases outside gene matches: 8. This CDR3 spans 12 amino acids. The CDR3 protein is CSARRQGAIQYF. DNA for the CDR3: TGCAGTGCGAGACGCCAGGGGGCAATTCAGTACTTC.

The chain recombines TRBV12-3 or TRBV12-4 with TRBJ2-3, with TRBD2 as a possible D gene (6 bases). The CDR3 covers 16 residues. V lost 2 bases and J lost 3, with 15 bases in between. The CDR3 coding sequence is TGTGCCAGCAGTTTACGTGGCGGGATGTCTACAGATACGCAGTATTTT. Translation gives CASSLRGGMSTDTQYF.

This clonotype was observed a handful of times. This rearrangement joins TRBV25-1 to TRBJ1-2, with unresolved D. Per germline, CDR1 MGHDK and CDR2 SYGVNS. The V and J ends lost 8 bases and 4 bases respectively, with 23 bases between them. This CDR3 has 16 amino acids. The CDR3 DNA reads TGTGCCAGCTCATTTTTTGAGGTGGCTAGGAGCTATGGCTACACCTTC. Its protein product is CASSFFEVARSYGYTF.

This chain links TRBV15 with TRBJ2-6; D could derive from TRBD1 or TRBD2 (6 bases each). V dropped 1 base and J dropped 3 bases, with 10 bases sitting between them. This CDR3 has 16 residues. From germline, CDR1 is LNHNV and CDR2 YYDKDF (reference sequence). The CDR3 DNA reads as TGTGCCACCAGCAGAGCGGGGGCCGGTGGGGCCAACGTCCTGACTTTC. Residues: CATSRAGAGGANVLTF. The full variable domain, its missing parts supplied by reference TRBV15 and TRBJ2-6, is DAMVIQNPRYQVTQFGKPVTLSCSQTLNHNVMYWYQQKSSQAPKLLFHYYDKDFNNEADTPDNFQSRRPNTSFCFLDIRSPGLGDTAMYLCATSRAGAGGANVLTFGAGSRLTVL.

In its sample, this clonotype was seen many times. This chain connects TRBV20-1 to TRBJ1-6, with D possibly matching TRBD1 (6 bases). The V gene's germline CDR1 is DFQATT and CDR2 SNEGSKA (reference sequence). Trimming stripped 0 bases from V and 9 bases from J, with 18 bases between. The CDR3 spans 16 residues. The CDR3 nucleotides are TGCAGTGCTAGAGATAGGAAGGACAGCCCCTTTTCACCCCTCCACTTT. It translates to CSARDRKDSPFSPLHF.

This clonotype appeared a single time. Given a much more abundant clone one base away, this may be a read error. The chain has TRBV20-1 and TRBJ2-1, with 7 bases identical to TRBD2. The CDR3 consists of 11 residues. The V gene end was trimmed by 2 bases and the J gene end by 10 bases; junction bases not matched to a gene: 2. Per the germline V gene, CDR1 is DFQATT and CDR2 is SNEGSKA (reference sequence). The CDR3 bases are TGCAGTGCTAGACGGGACTACGAGCAGTTCTTC. The encoded protein is CSARRDYEQFF.

The genes are TRBV15 and TRBJ2-1; 9 bases match TRBD2. The CDR3 runs 16 residues. The ends lost 2 bases at V and 4 bases at J; junction bases unmatched: 6. Germline V gene lookup returns CDR1 LNHNV and CDR2 YYDKDF (reference sequence). This CDR3 is CATSRSSGSWYNEQFF. CDR3 nucleotide sequence: TGTGCCACCAGCAGAAGTAGCGGGAGTTGGTACAATGAGCAGTTCTTC.

The gene calls are TRBV5-1 and TRBJ2-7; D is tentatively TRBD1 or TRBD2 (6 bases each). The CDR3 sequence is 14 residues long. Germline CDR1 reads SGHRS; CDR2 reads YFSETQ. Trimming left V 4 bases short and J 2 bases short, with 13 bases between. The CDR3 region is CASSGGQVAYEQYF. As DNA, the CDR3 is TGCGCCAGCAGCGGGGGGCAGGTCGCCTACGAGCAGTACTTC. Using reference TRBV5-1 and TRBJ2-7 for the parts outside the CDR3, the full variable domain is KAGVTQTPRYLIKTRGQQVTLSCSPISGHRSVSWYQQTPGQGLQFLFEYFSETQRNKGNFPGRFSGRQFSNSRSEMNVSTLELGDSALYLCASSGGQVAYEQYFGPGTRLTVT.

A few counts support this clonotype. A much larger clone lies one base from this, so it may be a read error. The rearrangement uses TRBV10-3 and TRBJ1-1; D possibly corresponds to TRBD1 (5 bases). Trimming removed 0 bases from V and 3 bases from J, with 8 bases in between. CDR3 length: 14 amino acids. Per germline, CDR1 ENHRY and CDR2 SYGVKD. The CDR3: CAISESLGDTEAFF. CDR3 DNA: TGTGCCATCAGTGAGTCTTTGGGGGACACTGAAGCTTTCTTT.

On this clonotype: A much bigger clone sits one base away, suggesting this may be a read error. The chain links TRBV5-4 to TRBJ1-5; no clear D gene. The germline V gene encodes CDR1 SGHNT and CDR2 YYREEE (reference sequence). The CDR3 loop spans 14 amino acids. CDR3 in DNA: TGTACCAGCAGCTTGTGGGGTAGCAATCAGCCCCAGCATTTT. It is translated as CTSSLWGSNQPQHF.

This clonotype was observed at least ten times. This chain links TRBV19 with TRBJ1-1, with 7 bases matching TRBD1. The CDR3 contains 14 residues. Per the germline V gene, CDR1 is LNHDA and CDR2 is SQIVND (reference sequence). With V trimmed by 1 base and J by 5 bases, 4 bases remained unmatched. As DNA, the CDR3 is TGTGCCAGTAGTATAGGACAGGGTGGAACTGAAGCTTTCTTT. Protein: CASSIGQGGTEAFF. Full variable domain (missing parts from reference TRBV19 and TRBJ1-1): DGGITQSPKYLFRKEGQNVTLSCEQNLNHDAMYWYRQDPGQGLRLIYYSQIVNDFQKGDIAEGYSVSREKKESFPLTVTSAQKNPTAFYLCASSIGQGGTEAFFGQGTRLTVV.

The gene calls are TRBV29-1 and TRBJ1-2; TRBD1 aligns across 7 bases. Germline CDR1 is SQVTM and CDR2 is ANQGSEA. The CDR3 runs 11 residues. J was trimmed by 4 bases and V by 7 bases; bases with no gene match: 3. DNA for the CDR3: TGCAGCGGGCAGGGGGGCTATGGCTACACCTTC. It translates to CSGQGGYGYTF.

This rearrangement joins TRBV5-4 to TRBJ1-5; a weak D match, TRBD1 (6 bases). CDR3 size: 15 residues. Germline CDR1 SGHNT, CDR2 YYREEE (reference sequence). Deletions cut 4 bases from V and 4 bases from J, with 15 bases between. CDR3 in DNA: TGTGCCAGCAGCCTGGGATTGGGGGCTAATCAGCCCCAGCATTTT. Its protein is CASSLGLGANQPQHF. The full variable domain, with the rest looked up from reference TRBV5-4 and TRBJ1-5, is ETGVTQSPTHLIKTRGQQVTLRCSSQSGHNTVSWYQQALGQGPQFIFQYYREEENGRGNFPPRFSGLQFPNYSSELNVNALELDDSALYLCASSLGLGANQPQHFGDGTRLSIL.

The rearrangement joins TRBV18 to TRBJ1-1; D not resolved. Trimming stripped 6 bases from V and 2 bases from J, with 7 bases between. Per the germline V gene, CDR1 is KGHSH and CDR2 is LQKENI. This CDR3 has 12 residues. In nucleotides, the CDR3 is TGTGCCAGCTCGCAATTCAACACTGAAGCTTTCTTT. It codes for CASSQFNTEAFF.

This clonotype has just a few counts. This chain links TRBV6-1 with TRBJ1-6, with TRBD1 matching over 10 bases. Germline lookup yields CDR1 MNHNS and CDR2 SASEGT. The CDR3 runs to 15 residues. The J segment lost 9 bases and the V segment lost 6 bases, leaving 8 bases of the junction unmatched. CDR3 bases: TGTGCCAGCAGCCCCAAGGGGACAGGGGTTTCACCCCTCCACTTT. It is translated as CASSPKGTGVSPLHF.

The chain has TRBV9 and TRBJ2-4; 8 nucleotides match TRBD1. Germline CDR1 SGDLS, CDR2 YYNGEE. V was pared by 0 bases and J by 9 bases, with 11 bases of the junction left unmatched. The CDR3 runs 16 residues. The CDR3 here is CASSVAPDRGVGIQYF. For the CDR3, the DNA is TGTGCCAGCAGCGTAGCCCCTGACAGGGGAGTTGGCATTCAGTACTTC.

This clonotype has only one observation. This chain uses TRBV24-1 with TRBJ2-5, with a possible D match to TRBD2 (8 bases). V was clipped by 4 bases and J by 3 bases, with 17 bases between them. This CDR3 is 16 amino acids long. Looked up from germline, CDR1 is KGHDR and CDR2 is SFDVKD. The CDR3 protein is CATSDPSGGQKETQYF. The CDR3, as DNA: TGTGCCACCAGTGACCCCAGCGGGGGACAGAAAGAGACCCAGTACTTC.

This chain joins TRBV12-5 and TRBJ2-2, with TRBD1 identical over 9 bases. The CDR3 covers 15 residues. Trimming removed 6 bases from V and 4 bases from J; junction bases left unmatched: 6. CDR1 and CDR2 from the germline V gene are LGHNT and FRNRAP. The CDR3 DNA is TGTGCTAGTGGCTCGGACAGGGGAAGCACCGGGGAGCTGTTTTTT. Amino acids: CASGSDRGSTGELFF.

The V and J genes are TRBV4-3 and TRBJ1-2, with TRBD1 matching over 7 bases. Germline V gene sequence: CDR1 LGHNA, CDR2 YSLEER. The CDR3 totals 15 residues. Trimming cost V 1 base and J 4 bases; bases outside gene matches: 6. As DNA, the CDR3 is TGCGCCAGCAGCCAAGGTTCGGCAGGGGGCTATGGCTACACCTTC. It translates to CASSQGSAGGYGYTF.

V usage is TRBV2 and J usage is TRBJ2-7, with D possibly matching TRBD2 (5 bases). Germline CDR1 is SNHLY and CDR2 is FYNNEI. The CDR3 is 13 amino acids. Trimming removed 6 bases at V and 9 bases at J, with 18 bases between. CDR3 in amino acids: CASSPLVSEGQYF. DNA for the CDR3: TGTGCCAGCAGCCCACTAGTTTCGGAAGGGCAGTACTTC.

The chain couples TRBV20-1 to TRBJ2-1; 8 bases are shared with TRBD2. J was trimmed by 9 bases and V by 0 bases; bases with no gene match: 7. This CDR3 spans 14 amino acids. The germline gives CDR1 DFQATT, CDR2 SNEGSKA (reference sequence). CDR3 sequence: CSARDLTGGSEQFF. DNA of the CDR3: TGCAGTGCTAGAGATTTGACGGGGGGGAGTGAGCAGTTCTTC.

This clonotype was detected ten times or more. V usage is TRBV19 and J usage is TRBJ1-1; D uncertain. Trimming removed 5 bases at V and 10 bases at J, with 11 bases between. Germline CDR1 LNHDA, CDR2 SQIVND (reference sequence). The CDR3 spans 11 residues. The CDR3 DNA is TGTGCCAGTAGTGGCGGGATGGGAGCTTTCTTT. Residues: CASSGGMGAFF.

This clonotype was observed a handful of times. This may be a read error, as it is one base from a much larger clone. The chain carries TRBV2 and TRBJ1-5; D is undetermined. This CDR3 has 13 amino acids. The ends were cut back, 8 bases at V and 2 bases at J, with 10 bases in the middle. In germline, CDR1 is SNHLY, CDR2 FYNNEI. In DNA, the CDR3 is TGTGCCAGCTTAAGAGATGGCAATCAGCCCCAGCATTTT. The encoded protein is CASLRDGNQPQHF.